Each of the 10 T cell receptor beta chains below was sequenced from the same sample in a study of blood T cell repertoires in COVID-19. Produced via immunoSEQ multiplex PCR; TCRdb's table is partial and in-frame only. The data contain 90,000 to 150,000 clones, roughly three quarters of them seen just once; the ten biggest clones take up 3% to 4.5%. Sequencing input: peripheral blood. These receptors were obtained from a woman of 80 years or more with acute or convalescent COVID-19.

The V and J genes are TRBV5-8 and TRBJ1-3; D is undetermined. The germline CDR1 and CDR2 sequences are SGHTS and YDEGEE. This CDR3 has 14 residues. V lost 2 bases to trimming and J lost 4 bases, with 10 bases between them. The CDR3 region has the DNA TGTGCCAGCAGCTTCGCCGGGAGCGGAAACACCATATATTTT. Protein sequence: CASSFAGSGNTIYF.

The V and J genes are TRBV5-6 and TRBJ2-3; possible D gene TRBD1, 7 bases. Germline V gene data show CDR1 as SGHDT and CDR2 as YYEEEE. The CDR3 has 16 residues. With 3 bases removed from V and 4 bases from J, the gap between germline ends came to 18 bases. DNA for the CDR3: TGTGCCAGCAGCTGGGGGGCCGGACAGGCGGCAGATACGCAGTATTTT. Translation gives CASSWGAGQAADTQYF. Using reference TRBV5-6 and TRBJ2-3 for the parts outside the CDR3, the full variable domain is DAGVTQSPTHLIKTRGQQVTLRCSPKSGHDTVSWYQQALGQGPQFIFQYYEEEERQRGNFPDRFSGHQFPNYSSELNVNALLLGDSALYLCASSWGAGQAADTQYFGPGTRLTVL.

CDR3 sequence (DNA): TGTGCCAGCAGCCAAGAGGGGTGGCAGGGGAACTATGGCTACACCTTC. Translation gives CASSQEGWQGNYGYTF. This chain joins TRBV4-2 and TRBJ1-2; possibly TRBD1 for D (6 bases). This CDR3 contains 16 residues. The ends were cut back, 0 bases at V and 2 bases at J, with 13 bases in the middle. Germline V gene lookup returns CDR1 LGHNA and CDR2 YNFKEQ.

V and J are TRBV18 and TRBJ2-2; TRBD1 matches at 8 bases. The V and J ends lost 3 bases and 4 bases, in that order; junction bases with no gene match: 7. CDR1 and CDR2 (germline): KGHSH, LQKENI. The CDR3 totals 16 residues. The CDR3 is CASSPRMTGATGELFF. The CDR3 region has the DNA TGTGCCAGCTCACCGCGCATGACAGGGGCCACCGGGGAGCTGTTTTTT.

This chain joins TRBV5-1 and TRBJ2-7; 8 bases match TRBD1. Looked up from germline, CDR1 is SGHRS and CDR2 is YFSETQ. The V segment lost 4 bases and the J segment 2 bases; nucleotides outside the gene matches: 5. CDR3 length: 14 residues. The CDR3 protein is CASSTGQGAYEQYF. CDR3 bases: TGCGCCAGCAGCACCGGACAGGGTGCCTACGAGCAGTACTTC.

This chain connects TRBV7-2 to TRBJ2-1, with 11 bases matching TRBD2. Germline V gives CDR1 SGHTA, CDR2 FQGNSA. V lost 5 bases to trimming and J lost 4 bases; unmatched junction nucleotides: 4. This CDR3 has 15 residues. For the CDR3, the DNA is TGTGCCAGCAGCCTGACTAGCGGGGCTTACAATGAGCAGTTCTTC. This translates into CASSLTSGAYNEQFF. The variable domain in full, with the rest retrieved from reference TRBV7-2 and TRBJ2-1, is GAGVSQSPSNKVTEKGKDVELRCDPISGHTALYWYRQSLGQGLEFLIYFQGNSAPDKSGLPSDRFSAERTGGSVSTLTIQRTQQEDSAVYLCASSLTSGAYNEQFFGPGTRLTVL.

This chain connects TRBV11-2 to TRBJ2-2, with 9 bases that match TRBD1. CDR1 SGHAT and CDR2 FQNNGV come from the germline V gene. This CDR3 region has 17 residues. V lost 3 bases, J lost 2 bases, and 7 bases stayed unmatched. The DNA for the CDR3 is TGTGCCAGCAGCTTGGACCTGGGACAGGGAAACACCGGGGAGCTGTTTTTT. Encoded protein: CASSLDLGQGNTGELFF.

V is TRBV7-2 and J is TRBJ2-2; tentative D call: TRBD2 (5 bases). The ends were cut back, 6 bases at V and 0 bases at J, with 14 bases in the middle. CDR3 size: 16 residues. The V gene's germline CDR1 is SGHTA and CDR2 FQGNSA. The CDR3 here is CASRLLRRTNTGELFF. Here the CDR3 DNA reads TGTGCCAGCAGACTACTCAGGAGGACGAACACCGGGGAGCTGTTTTTT. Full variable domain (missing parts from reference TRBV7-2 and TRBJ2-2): GAGVSQSPSNKVTEKGKDVELRCDPISGHTALYWYRQSLGQGLEFLIYFQGNSAPDKSGLPSDRFSAERTGGSVSTLTIQRTQQEDSAVYLCASRLLRRTNTGELFFGEGSRLTVL.

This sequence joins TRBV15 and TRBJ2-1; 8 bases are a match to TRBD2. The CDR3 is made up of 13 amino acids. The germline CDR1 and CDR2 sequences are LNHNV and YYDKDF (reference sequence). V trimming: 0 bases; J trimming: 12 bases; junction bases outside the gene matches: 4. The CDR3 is CATSRDPREGQFF. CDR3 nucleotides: TGTGCCACCAGCAGAGATCCCCGGGAGGGGCAGTTCTTC.

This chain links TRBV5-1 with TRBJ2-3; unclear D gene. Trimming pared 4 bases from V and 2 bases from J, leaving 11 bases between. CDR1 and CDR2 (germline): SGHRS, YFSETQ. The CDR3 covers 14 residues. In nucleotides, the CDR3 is TGCGCCAGCAGCCGCGAGGCAGCCACAGATACGCAGTATTTT. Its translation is CASSREAATDTQYF.